This TCR beta chain was captured by sequencing in a study of shared clonotypes between healthy human individuals. The wider study: CD4 naive and CD4 memory each took three plates per donor, while CD8 naive took two and CD8 memory one.

The CDR3 has 14 amino acids. V lost 6 bases, J lost 9 bases, and 9 bases stayed unmatched. Germline V lookup: CDR1 MDHEN, CDR2 SYDVKM. Several immunoSEQ plates held equal portions of the genomic DNA taken from each subset. Sequenced by immunoSEQ multiplex PCR; TCRdb stores in-frame clones only, minus some. The sample shows about 1.1 million clones, 70% to 80% of them seen only once. Participating donors were healthy, HIV-negative adults free of recent acute infections or vaccinations. The chain couples TRBV28 to TRBJ2-1; 9 nucleotides agree with TRBD1. The material sequenced was memory CD4+ T cells from PBMCs. The subset is: CD45RA-negative fraction. The origin of this receptor is a man younger than 35 in good health. Some clones in this sample may be carry-over from other donors' samples. The CDR3 bases are TGTGCCAGCAGGCCGACAGGGGGTTGGGTTGAGCAGTTCTTC. Translation: CASRPTGGWVEQFF.